This TCR beta chain emerged from a study of monozygotic twins with inflammatory bowel disease. Findings of the study overall: Extra variability in the repertoires of patients may have come from differing immunosuppressive treatments. The analysis did not separate different T cell subtypes.

Concerning this clonotype: Its antigen is unknown.

CDR3 size: 13 residues. Germline-derived CDR1 and CDR2 are SGHRS and YFSETQ. RNA in its total form was extracted from whole blood, and T cells were not sorted. UMIs containing a 6-nucleotide sample barcode were added via template switching. TCRdb re-called the 5' RACE reads; every CDR3 protein appears as one record, without DNA. This table holds 400,000 to 500,000 distinct CDR3 sequences. The TCR originated in a human donor with ulcerative colitis or Crohn's disease, or a healthy co-twin of an affected twin (not recorded which). The chain joins TRBV5-1 to TRBJ1-6. The sequencing input was blood. The CDR3 loop is CASSLDQDSPLHF.